This TCR beta chain was observed in a study of T cells in localized non-small cell lung cancer. General study points: The greatest T cell clonality was found in uninvolved adjacent lung (higher than in tumor). Longer overall survival was associated with a higher density of T cells in the blood. Because researchers sequenced only one region of the tumor, heterogeneity is still possible. Median detection of top 100 tumor clones in adjacent lung was around 59 clones.

Concerning this clone: The antigen remains unidentified.

The CDR3 runs 16 residues. Germline V gives CDR1 LNHDA, CDR2 SQIVND (reference sequence). V was pared by 1 base and J by 0 bases, with 4 bases of the junction left unmatched. Profiled with immunoSEQ multiplex PCR; TCRdb holds only in-frame clones, not every one. The sample yields 1,500 or so clones, around 21% seen once. The starting material was lung tumor tissue, obtained before any cancer treatment. The chain uses TRBV19 and TRBJ2-7, with TRBD1 identical over 9 bases. This receptor was obtained from a male donor aged 60 or older with stage III lung adenocarcinoma. Here the CDR3 reads CASSIGGQGFSYEQYF. CDR3 in DNA: TGTGCCAGTAGTATAGGGGGACAGGGCTTCTCCTACGAGCAGTACTTC.